A selection of T cell receptor beta chains follows, all from one sample in a study of identical twins. MiXCR, run by TCRdb on the 5' RACE reads, gives a single entry per CDR3 protein. The table has 350,000 to 400,000 distinct CDR3 sequences, 9% seen once. Sample: naive T cells sorted from blood. The receptors were gathered from a woman aged 45 to 65 in good health. Each CDR3 is given with its conserved first and last residue. A D gene is named only where the DNA matches it firmly. Clone size is stated in some rows and not others, as once, few, many or a class when expanded.

D	J	size	V	CDR3	DNA
TRBD2	TRBJ2-1	many	TRBV6-5	CASSPTLAGAAEQFF	TGTGCCAGCAGTCCTACCCTAGCGGGAGCAGCTGAGCAGTTCTTC
NA	TRBJ2-7	many	TRBV18	CASSPLEGYEQYF	TGTGCCAGCTCGCCCCTGGAGGGCTACGAGCAGTACTTC
NA	TRBJ2-1	few	TRBV3-1	CASSQVRLNEQFF	TGTGCCAGCAGCCAAGTGCGGTTAAATGAGCAGTTCTTC
NA	TRBJ1-5	few	TRBV7-9	CASSLSLSQPQHF	TGTGCCAGCAGCTTAAGTTTGAGTCAGCCCCAGCATTTT
TRBD2	TRBJ2-3	many	TRBV5-1	CASSLASGRDTQYF	TGCGCCAGCAGCTTGGCTAGCGGGAGAGATACGCAGTATTTT
TRBD1	TRBJ1-2	many	TRBV4-1	CASSPLGGQTLPRDYGYTF	TGCGCCAGCAGCCCTTTGGGGGGACAGACCCTTCCGAGGGACTATGGCTACACCTTC
TRBD1	TRBJ1-2	many	TRBV6-5	CASSSAPGQGSYGYTF	TGTGCCAGCAGTTCAGCACCGGGACAGGGGAGCTATGGCTACACCTTC
TRBD1	TRBJ2-7	few	TRBV27	CASSFDLDRGLGNEQYF	TGTGCCAGCAGTTTCGACCTGGACAGGGGGTTAGGCAACGAGCAGTACTTC
NA	TRBJ2-5	NA	TRBV12-3/TRBV12-4	CASSFPAYGRETQYF	TGTGCCAGCAGTTTTCCAGCGTACGGTCGGGAGACCCAGTACTTC
NA	TRBJ1-1	few	TRBV4-1	CASSQDQAKTEAFF	TGCGCCAGCAGCCAAGATCAGGCCAAGACAGAAGCTTTCTTT
NA	TRBJ2-7	many	TRBV9	CASSVDGGNSYEQYF	TGTGCCAGCAGCGTAGACGGCGGCAACTCCTACGAGCAGTACTTC
NA	TRBJ2-7	many	TRBV1	CTSSQDPAPGLEDREQYF	TGCACCAGCAGCCAAGATCCTGCTCCGGGACTAGAGGATCGCGAGCAGTACTTC
TRBD2	TRBJ2-1	many	TRBV29-1	CSATRELGTNEQFF	TGCAGCGCTACGCGGGAGCTTGGTACGAATGAGCAGTTCTTC
TRBD2	TRBJ2-4	NA	TRBV7-3	CASSPGGTSGNIQYF	TGTGCCAGCAGCCCGGGGGGGACTAGCGGGAACATTCAGTACTTC
NA	TRBJ2-2	NA	TRBV7-8	CASSRGNGELFF	TGTGCCAGCAGCCGGGGGAACGGGGAGCTGTTTTTT
TRBD1	TRBJ2-7	NA	TRBV12-3/TRBV12-4	CASSTGTGAYEQYF	TGTGCCAGCAGTACCGGGACAGGGGCCTACGAGCAGTACTTC
NA	TRBJ1-6	NA	TRBV2	CATPGNSNSPLHF	TGTGCCACCCCAGGGAATAGTAATTCACCCCTCCACTTT